One and the same sample provided the 17 T cell receptor beta chains below, sequenced in a study of T cell changes during pregnancy in multiple sclerosis. TCRdb's table, derived via immunoSEQ multiplex PCR, lists solely in-frame clones and lacks some. This sample has approximately 90,000 clones, with around 94% found just once. Sequencing was performed on peripheral blood, taken in the third trimester of pregnancy. The receptors come from a female donor with multiple sclerosis, enrolled in a pregnancy study.

The chain joins TRBV5-1 to TRBJ2-5; TRBD2 matches at 8 bases. Per the germline V gene, CDR1 is SGHRS and CDR2 is YFSETQ. V gave up 4 bases and J gave up 4 bases; unmatched junction bases: 9. This CDR3 has 15 residues. The CDR3 region is CASSAGLAVAETQYF. CDR3 DNA sequence: TGCGCCAGCAGCGCAGGACTAGCCGTCGCAGAGACCCAGTACTTC.

The chain carries TRBV7-3 and TRBJ2-3, with a possible D match to TRBD2 (5 bases). The V end was cut by 0 bases, the J end by 0 bases, with 7 bases between. The CDR3 loop spans 15 amino acids. Germline V gene sequence: CDR1 SGHTA, CDR2 FQGTGA. The CDR3 is CASSLTGGSTDTQYF. In DNA, the CDR3 is TGTGCCAGCAGCTTAACGGGCGGGAGCACAGATACGCAGTATTTT.

This chain uses TRBV7-8 with TRBJ1-5; D might be TRBD1 (5 bases). V was pared by 5 bases and J by 7 bases, with 9 bases between. The length of the CDR3 is 12 residues. From germline, CDR1 is SGHVS and CDR2 FQNEAQ. The CDR3 is CASSPRVQPQHF. In DNA form, the CDR3 reads TGTGCCAGCAGCCCCAGGGTGCAGCCCCAGCATTTT.

The chain is built from TRBV5-1 and TRBJ1-1; D not resolved. Germline assignment: CDR1 SGHRS and CDR2 YFSETQ. The V and J ends lost 4 bases and 4 bases respectively, with 14 bases between them. The CDR3 runs 14 residues. The CDR3 nucleotides read TGCGCCAGCAGCCCTGCGGCAGCTGGCACTGAAGCTTTCTTT. Translated, it gives CASSPAAAGTEAFF. The variable domain in full, with the rest retrieved from reference TRBV5-1 and TRBJ1-1, is KAGVTQTPRYLIKTRGQQVTLSCSPISGHRSVSWYQQTPGQGLQFLFEYFSETQRNKGNFPGRFSGRQFSNSRSEMNVSTLELGDSALYLCASSPAAAGTEAFFGQGTRLTVV.

This chain links TRBV5-4 with TRBJ1-1; the D gene is possibly TRBD1 (5 bases). The CDR3 sequence is 15 residues long. Trimming took off 0 bases at V and 1 base at J, with 10 bases between the two ends. Per the germline V gene, CDR1 is SGHNT and CDR2 is YYREEE (reference sequence). DNA of the CDR3: TGTGCCAGCAGCTTGGCATCAGGGCAGAACACTGAAGCTTTCTTT. Its translation: CASSLASGQNTEAFF.

The chain joins TRBV4-1 to TRBJ1-5; a weak D match, TRBD1 (5 bases). Trimming took 1 base from V and 0 from J, leaving 13 bases between them. Germline values: CDR1 MGHRA, CDR2 YSYEKL. The CDR3 is made up of 17 amino acids. DNA of the CDR3: TGCGCCAGCAGCCAAGCCGCGGGACGATATAGCAATCAGCCCCAGCATTTT. It codes for CASSQAAGRYSNQPQHF.

This clone has just one count. The CDR3, as DNA: TGCAGCGTCCGCAGGGACATAACCCGGCCTGAAGCTTTCTTT. Amino acid sequence: CSVRRDITRPEAFF. The chain is built from TRBV29-1 and TRBJ1-1; possibly TRBD1 for D (6 bases). Per germline, CDR1 SQVTM and CDR2 ANQGSEA. The CDR3 contains 14 residues. Deletions cut 6 bases from V and 6 bases from J, with 20 bases between. Supplemented by reference TRBV29-1 and TRBJ1-1, the full variable domain reads SAVISQKPSRDICQRGTSLTIQCQVDSQVTMMFWYRQQPGQSLTLIATANQGSEATYESGFVIDKFPISRPNLTFSTLTVSNMSPEDSSIYLCSVRRDITRPEAFFGQGTRLTVV.

This clone came up once. The chain carries TRBV28 and TRBJ1-2; TRBD1 matches 8 bases. CDR3 size: 15 residues. J lost 1 base, V lost 3 bases, and 4 bases had no gene match. Germline V gene lookup returns CDR1 MDHEN and CDR2 SYDVKM. The CDR3 nucleotides read TGTGCCAGCAGTTTTCCAGGGGGCGTTAACTATGGCTACACCTTC. Translation: CASSFPGGVNYGYTF.

The chain joins TRBV4-2 to TRBJ2-7, with D maybe TRBD2 (5 bases). Germline CDR1 is LGHNA and CDR2 is YNFKEQ. V was trimmed by 3 bases and J by 3 bases, leaving 12 bases between them. The length of the CDR3 is 14 residues. CDR3 in DNA: TGTGCCAGCAGCCAGAGAGGGAAGAACTACGAGCAGTACTTC. It specifies CASSQRGKNYEQYF.

The V call is TRBV19, the J call TRBJ1-2, with 9 bases that match TRBD1. Germline-derived CDR1 and CDR2 are LNHDA and SQIVND (reference sequence). The CDR3 contains 18 residues. V lost 9 bases and J lost 3; bases outside the gene matches: 20. In DNA, the CDR3 is TGTGCCAGCCGACTAACAGGGGGCGAAGGGGCAGGGGACTATGGCTACACCTTC. Translated, it gives CASRLTGGEGAGDYGYTF.

CDR3 DNA: TGTGCCAGCAGTTTATACAGGCATTATGGCTACACCTTC. This encodes CASSLYRHYGYTF. The rearrangement links TRBV28 to TRBJ1-2; D is possibly TRBD1 (5 bases). Germline values: CDR1 MDHEN, CDR2 SYDVKM. CDR3 length: 13 residues. V was trimmed by 1 base and J by 5 bases, leaving 8 bases between them.

J is TRBJ2-1 and V is TRBV9; 10 bases match TRBD1. The CDR3 consists of 15 residues. The V gene end was trimmed by 4 bases and the J gene end by 7 bases; junction bases not matched to a gene: 8. Germline CDR1 SGDLS, CDR2 YYNGEE. The CDR3 sequence is CASSYVTGGLNEQFF. Written as DNA, the CDR3 is TGTGCCAGCAGCTACGTGACAGGGGGCTTGAATGAGCAGTTCTTC.

This chain links TRBV5-1 with TRBJ2-1; 9 positions agree with TRBD2. The CDR3 is 16 amino acids. Looked up from germline, CDR1 is SGHRS and CDR2 is YFSETQ. After removal of 0 bases from V and 1 base from J, the junction contained 2 bases not matched to a gene. The CDR3 DNA sequence: TGCGCCAGCAGCTTGGGGACTAGCGTATCCTACAATGAGCAGTTCTTC. Residues: CASSLGTSVSYNEQFF.

The rearrangement links TRBV2 to TRBJ2-1, with D possibly matching TRBD2 (6 bases). V was pared by 2 bases and J by 3 bases, with 11 bases between. Germline V gene sequence: CDR1 SNHLY, CDR2 FYNNEI. This CDR3 is 15 amino acids long. This CDR3 is CASSETRDGYNEQFF. The CDR3 DNA reads TGTGCCAGCAGTGAAACGCGGGACGGCTACAATGAGCAGTTCTTC.

V usage is TRBV5-6 and J usage is TRBJ2-7; maybe TRBD2 (5 bases). Germline CDR1 is SGHDT and CDR2 is YYEEEE. V was pared by 4 bases and J by 7 bases, with 24 bases between. The CDR3 spans 16 residues. The CDR3 DNA follows: TGTGCCAGCAGCCAACGTATCGGCCTTGAGGGTGAAGAGCAGTACTTC. Protein: CASSQRIGLEGEEQYF.

The chain is built from TRBV6-1 and TRBJ1-5, with 7 nucleotides matching TRBD1. The ends lost 2 bases at V and 9 bases at J; junction bases unmatched: 10. Per the germline V gene, CDR1 is MNHNS and CDR2 is SASEGT. CDR3 length: 15 residues. CDR3 residues: CASSESSGGGGPQHF. In DNA, the CDR3 is TGTGCCAGCAGTGAATCCTCAGGGGGTGGGGGGCCCCAGCATTTT.

The chain carries TRBV6-4 and TRBJ2-1; D remains ambiguous. Looked up from germline, CDR1 is MRHNA and CDR2 is SNTAGT. The CDR3 has 16 residues. V was pared by 6 bases and J by 0 bases, with 15 bases between. The CDR3 DNA sequence: TGTGCCAGCAGCCGACACCTTCAGAGCTCCTACAATGAGCAGTTCTTC. Protein sequence: CASSRHLQSSYNEQFF.